Shown below are 17 T cell receptor beta chains from a single sample sequenced in a study of blood T cell repertoires in COVID-19. Assay used: immunoSEQ multiplex PCR; TCRdb lists only in-frame clones, some missing. The table records 110,000 to 150,000 clones, 85% to 90% of them present only once. The sample consisted of peripheral blood. The receptors were gathered from a human donor in a cohort sampled during active COVID-19.

The chain is built from TRBV29-1 and TRBJ2-7; a weak D match, TRBD1 (5 bases). Germline-derived CDR1 and CDR2 are SQVTM and ANQGSEA. Trimming pared 4 bases from V and 5 bases from J, leaving 12 bases between. The CDR3 totals 12 residues. DNA of the CDR3: TGCAGCGTTGGGCAGGGTGACGACGAGCAGTACTTC. Its protein is CSVGQGDDEQYF.

The V and J genes are TRBV7-9 and TRBJ1-1; a possible D gene is TRBD1 (5 bases). The CDR3 totals 15 residues. Trimming removed 5 bases from V and 1 base from J, with 14 bases in between. In germline, CDR1 is SEHNR, CDR2 FQNEAQ (reference sequence). CDR3: CASSARAEGNTEAFF. The CDR3 DNA sequence: TGTGCCAGCAGCGCCAGGGCAGAAGGGAACACTGAAGCTTTCTTT.

The chain is built from TRBV2 and TRBJ2-4; tentatively, D is TRBD2 (6 bases). Trimming stripped 2 bases from V and 3 bases from J, with 20 bases between. The CDR3 has 18 residues. Per germline, CDR1 SNHLY and CDR2 FYNNEI. The CDR3: CASSEMGPRTGGKNIQYF. The CDR3 coding sequence is TGTGCCAGCAGTGAAATGGGACCACGAACCGGGGGCAAAAACATTCAGTACTTC. Full variable domain (outside the CDR3, taken from reference TRBV2 and TRBJ2-4): EPEVTQTPSHQVTQMGQEVILRCVPISNHLYFYWYRQILGQKVEFLVSFYNNEISEKSEIFDDQFSVERPDGSNFTLKIRSTKLEDSAMYFCASSEMGPRTGGKNIQYFGAGTRLSVL.

This chain links TRBV10-2 with TRBJ1-1; D call uncertain. The CDR3 is 15 amino acids. V was clipped by 8 bases and J by 4 bases, with 20 bases between them. The germline gives CDR1 WSHSY, CDR2 SAAADI. CDR3 sequence (DNA): TGCGCCAGCTCCCCCTCCAGGAGGACGGGCACTGAAGCTTTCTTT. Translated, it gives CASSPSRRTGTEAFF.

The V gene is TRBV28, the J gene TRBJ2-5; 8 bases agree with TRBD2. Germline-derived CDR1 and CDR2 are MDHEN and SYDVKM. The junction had 7 bases not matched to a gene; V was cut back by 6 bases and J by 4 bases. There are 14 residues in the CDR3. CDR3 loop: CASSTSGGVETQYF. The CDR3 DNA sequence: TGTGCCAGCAGCACTAGCGGAGGGGTAGAGACCCAGTACTTC.

There are a few counts of this clone. This rearrangement joins TRBV11-2 to TRBJ2-7; 12 bases fit TRBD2. CDR1 SGHAT and CDR2 FQNNGV come from the germline V gene. The CDR3 is made up of 17 amino acids. Trimming at V came to 6 bases and at J to 2 bases, leaving 11 bases not matched to a gene. CDR3 loop: CASSPVIGLAGPYEQYF. The DNA of the CDR3 is TGTGCCAGCAGTCCAGTTATAGGACTAGCGGGGCCCTACGAGCAGTACTTC.

This chain links TRBV5-4 with TRBJ2-7; D possibly corresponds to TRBD2 (5 bases). The V gene lost 4 bases and the J gene lost 6 bases, with 20 bases spanning the gap. The CDR3 extends over 15 amino acids. From germline, CDR1 is SGHNT and CDR2 YYREEE (reference sequence). Written as DNA, the CDR3 is TGTGCCAGCAGCCCGGTCGGGAAAGGGAGAATCGAGCAGTACTTC. It yields the protein CASSPVGKGRIEQYF. The variable domain in full, completed from reference TRBV5-4 and TRBJ2-7, reads ETGVTQSPTHLIKTRGQQVTLRCSSQSGHNTVSWYQQALGQGPQFIFQYYREEENGRGNFPPRFSGLQFPNYSSELNVNALELDDSALYLCASSPVGKGRIEQYFGPGTRLTVT.

The gene calls are TRBV18 and TRBJ2-1; TRBD1 is a possible D gene (5 bases). Trimming stripped 2 bases from V and 8 bases from J, with 16 bases between. The length of the CDR3 is 15 residues. Germline assignment: CDR1 KGHSH and CDR2 LQKENI. CDR3 nucleotides: TGTGCCAGCTCACCATCTATGGACATGGTCGATGAGCAGTTCTTC. Amino acid sequence: CASSPSMDMVDEQFF.

The chain recombines TRBV10-3 with TRBJ2-7; tentative D call: TRBD2 (7 bases). The CDR3 contains 14 residues. The V gene's germline CDR1 is ENHRY and CDR2 SYGVKD. V lost 0 bases and J 4 bases, leaving 10 bases between the germline ends. This CDR3 is CAISESQGGYEQYF. CDR3 in DNA: TGTGCCATCAGTGAGTCACAGGGAGGGTACGAGCAGTACTTC.

This rearrangement joins TRBV6-5 to TRBJ2-1, with 7 positions matching TRBD2. Trimming removed 9 bases from V and 5 bases from J; junction bases left unmatched: 13. The CDR3 has 15 amino acids. The germline CDR1 and CDR2 sequences are MNHEY and SVGAGI. Here the CDR3 DNA reads TGTGCCAGTTCAGGGCTAGCGGCTTTAAACAATGAGCAGTTCTTC. As protein: CASSGLAALNNEQFF.

This clone was counted once. Here the CDR3 DNA reads TGTGCCAGCAGACGACAGGGGTTGAACACTGAAGCTTTCTTT. Translated, it gives CASRRQGLNTEAFF. The rearrangement uses TRBV27 and TRBJ1-1; 8 bases match TRBD1. V dropped 6 bases and J dropped 0; count of bases not matched to a gene: 3. This CDR3 spans 14 amino acids. Germline V gene sequence: CDR1 MNHEY, CDR2 SMNVEV (reference sequence).

The rearrangement joins TRBV27 to TRBJ2-2; no clear D gene. CDR3 size: 12 residues. With 4 bases removed from V and 5 bases from J, the gap between germline ends came to 5 bases. The germline V gene has CDR1 MNHEY and CDR2 SMNVEV (reference sequence). This chain's CDR3 is CASSWATGELFF. In DNA form, the CDR3 reads TGTGCCAGCAGTTGGGCAACCGGGGAGCTGTTTTTT.

The rearrangement uses TRBV9 and TRBJ1-5; weak D call: TRBD1 (5 bases). The V gene's germline CDR1 is SGDLS and CDR2 YYNGEE. The CDR3 loop spans 19 amino acids. V gave up 9 bases and J gave up 1 base, with 29 bases separating them. CDR3 sequence (DNA): TGTGCCATCTTACCTAAAGGGGCTCGTCGGCGGTTAAGCAATCAGCCCCAGCATTTT. Encoded protein: CAILPKGARRRLSNQPQHF.

The chain carries TRBV24-1 and TRBJ2-3; 10 nucleotides align to TRBD1. CDR3 length: 16 residues. The V and J ends lost 1 base and 3 bases, in that order; junction bases with no gene match: 3. CDR1 is KGHDR and CDR2 is SFDVKD in the germline V gene. The CDR3 DNA reads TGTGCCACCAGTGATTTATGGGGACAGGGGACAGATACGCAGTATTTT. It codes for CATSDLWGQGTDTQYF.

This sequence joins TRBV5-1 and TRBJ1-6, with 7 bases aligning to TRBD1. Looked up from germline, CDR1 is SGHRS and CDR2 is YFSETQ. V was pared by 3 bases and J by 9 bases, with 15 bases of the junction left unmatched. The CDR3 length is 17 residues. CDR3 sequence: CASSWETPGQISSPLHF. The CDR3 DNA is TGCGCCAGCAGCTGGGAGACACCGGGACAGATTTCTTCACCCCTCCACTTT.

The CDR3 DNA reads as TGTGCCAGCAGCTTAACAGGGAGTAATGAGCAGTTCTTC. Its translation is CASSLTGSNEQFF. The V gene is TRBV7-3, the J gene TRBJ2-1; maybe TRBD2 (5 bases). Germline assignment: CDR1 SGHTA and CDR2 FQGTGA. Between the trimmed V and J ends, which lost 0 bases and 7 bases, there was a span of 7 bases. This CDR3 is built from 13 residues.

This clone appeared a few times. This sequence joins TRBV28 and TRBJ1-1, with D perhaps matching TRBD1 (6 bases). Trimming pared 5 bases from V and 0 bases from J, leaving 10 bases between. CDR1 is MDHEN, CDR2 SYDVKM, per germline. The CDR3 runs to 14 residues. CDR3 residues: CASSLWDMNTEAFF. In DNA, the CDR3 is TGTGCCAGCAGTCTCTGGGACATGAACACTGAAGCTTTCTTT.